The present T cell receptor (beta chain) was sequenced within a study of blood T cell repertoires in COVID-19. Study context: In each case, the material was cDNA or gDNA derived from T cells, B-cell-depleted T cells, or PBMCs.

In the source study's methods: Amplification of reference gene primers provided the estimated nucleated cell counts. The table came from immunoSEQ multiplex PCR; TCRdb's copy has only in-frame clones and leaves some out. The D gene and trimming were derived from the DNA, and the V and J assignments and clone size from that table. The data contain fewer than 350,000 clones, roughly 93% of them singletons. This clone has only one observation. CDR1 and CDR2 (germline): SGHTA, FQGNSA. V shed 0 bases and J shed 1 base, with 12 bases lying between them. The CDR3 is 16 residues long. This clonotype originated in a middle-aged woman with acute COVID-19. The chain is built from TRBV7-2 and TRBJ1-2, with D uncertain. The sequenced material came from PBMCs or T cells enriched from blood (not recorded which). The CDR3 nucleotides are TGTGCCAGCAGCTTAGCCCCGGGAACAATTAACTATGGCTACACCTTC. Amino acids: CASSLAPGTINYGYTF.